The T cell receptor (beta chain) under discussion was sequenced for a study of early stage breast cancer tumors. The germline V gene has CDR1 SGDLS and CDR2 YYNGEE. Trimming stripped 0 bases from V and 5 bases from J, with 17 bases between. This CDR3 region has 16 residues. Each sample had two DNA replicates, about 0.52 ug blood or approximately 1.5 ug tissue. Here immunoSEQ multiplex PCR was the method, and the copy in TCRdb shows in-frame clones only, minus some. Altogether some 28,000 clones are present, approximately 80% being singletons, with the ten largest covering more than 9.5%. The J gene is TRBJ1-1, the V gene TRBV9; weak D call: TRBD1 (6 bases). Sequencing was performed on blood. This clonotype was obtained from a person between 55 and 69 years old with breast cancer. The CDR3 nucleotides are TGTGCCAGCAGCGTAGATGCAGGGGTGGTTTTTACTGAAGCTTTCTTT. Residues: CASSVDAGVVFTEAFF. The entire variable domain, with the rest obtained from reference TRBV9 and TRBJ1-1, is as follows: DSGVTQTPKHLITATGQRVTLRCSPRSGDLSVYWYQQSLDQGLQFLIQYYNGEERAKGNILERFSAQQFPDLHSELNLSSLELGDSALYFCASSVDAGVVFTEAFFGQGTRLTVV.